The sequence of this TCR beta chain was determined in a study of T cells after yellow fever vaccination (dated by TCRdb to about 2019). About the study as a whole: The SMART-Seq v4 Ultra Low Input RNA kit was used to prepare libraries from fractions with low cell numbers. To track T-cell clones before and after primary and booster YFV17D yellow fever vaccination, bulk TCR alpha and beta repertoires were sequenced longitudinally. The cohort comprised two healthy male donors, one aged 18 to 29 and one aged 30 to 40 years. Blood was drawn at multiple timepoints before and after primary and secondary immunization, with bulk PBMC replicates and cell subsets isolated.

After removal of 4 bases from V and 0 bases from J, the junction retains 9 bases not matched to a gene. The CDR1 and CDR2 encoded by the germline V gene are SGHTA and FQGNSA. The CDR3 covers 16 residues, taking in both the cysteine and the phenylalanine. Here the CDR3 DNA is all that survives: 48 bases in frame from base 1. TCR cDNA was made using 5'RACE template switching, a step that added a universal primer site and unique molecular identifiers. Priming of cDNA synthesis was performed from both the TCR alpha and TCR beta constant segments. Library amplification involved two PCR steps, and the second step added sample barcodes and sequencing adapters. Sequencing of libraries was performed on Illumina HiSeq 2500 (2x100 bp) or NovaSeq (2x150 bp). In the authors' own workflow: MIGEC handled demultiplexing of reads and collapsing into UMI consensus sequences, while MiXCR performed V(D)J alignment. Vaccine-responding clonotypes were identified with edgeR using replicate PBMC samples, with FDR below 0.01 and a log2 fold change above 5 up to day 15 being required. Each bulk clonotype received a CD4 or CD8 identity based on whether the sequenced CD4 or CD8 repertoire contained that clonotype at higher abundance. The public reads were reprocessed in TCRdb via fastp at Q25 and MiXCR, keeping in-frame beta chains. Merged by CDR3 protein, the rows form single entries marked with the most common genes and DNA. These V and J calls are TCRdb output, not the study's own analysis. This sample comprises about 260,000 distinct CDR3 sequences, 10% to 15% of them detected only once. Roughly 0.5% of the sample lies in the top ten.

Results the study describes overall, beyond this receptor: Most clones expanded after primary vaccination (96% of CD4 and 70% to 90% of CD8) were re-detected after the booster, suggesting that broad memory maintenance occurred. A small fraction of clonotypes appeared in both the CD4 and CD8 compartments, likely as a result of convergent recombination. The secondary T-cell response was found to be weaker but faster than the primary response, with a peak reached on day 5 rather than on day 15. Only a couple of donors were included in the study, so the extent to which the findings can be generalized is limited. Computational filtering was needed because FACS-sorted repertoires could contain abundant contaminating clonotypes from the bulk population.

The label giving this sample's treatment or condition can be read as: live attenuated yellow fever vaccine strain. PBMCs were isolated from peripheral blood using a standard Ficoll-Paque protocol. CD4 and CD8 T-cell fractions were isolated with Dynabeads CD4 and CD8 positive selection kits. RNA was extracted with TriZol from bulk PBMCs, CD4 and CD8 fractions, and dextramer-positive and dextramer-negative fractions. Comments on this clonotype: What this receptor recognizes is not known. It has no much larger one-base neighbor in the sample; base qualities were not kept.

This material consisted of CD4+ T cells sorted from PBMCs, taken 45 days after the yellow fever booster vaccination. This chain joins TRBV7-2 to TRBJ2-7, and 7 bases in between align with TRBD1. The sequence was collected from a young man who received the YFV17D yellow fever vaccine. The DNA sequence reads TGTGCCAGCAGCTGGGTGACAGCAGGGGGCTCCTACGAGCAGTACTTC. Its product reads: CASSWVTAGGSYEQYF.